A single sample gave rise to the 25 T cell receptor beta chains below, sequenced in a study of T cells expressing NK-cell markers. Each CDR3 protein gets one entry in TCRdb, which reprocessed the 5' RACE reads and gives no DNA. This table holds about 180,000 distinct CDR3 sequences. Sequencing was done on a sample of blood T cells: a sorted CD56 or NKG2C T cell subset, CD4+ or CD8+ T cells, or bulk PBMC T cells (not recorded which). These receptors all come from a woman aged 18 to 69 in good health.

This chain joins TRBV27 and TRBJ1-5; the D call from TCRdb, TRBD1, cannot be confirmed without DNA. The CDR3 loop spans 14 amino acids. Germline assignment: CDR1 MNHEY and CDR2 SMNVEV (reference sequence). CDR3 residues: CASSYNRGNQPQHF.

This chain joins TRBV18 and TRBJ1-3. Germline CDR1 and CDR2: KGHSH and LQKENI. The CDR3 runs 16 residues. This chain's CDR3 is CASSPRRELTGNTIYF. Using reference TRBV18 and TRBJ1-3 for the parts outside the CDR3, the full variable domain is NAGVMQNPRHLVRRRGQEARLRCSPMKGHSHVYWYRQLPEEGLKFMVYLQKENIIDESGMPKERFSAEFPKEGPSILRIQQVVRGDSAAYFCASSPRRELTGNTIYFGEGSWLTVV.

The chain links TRBV5-1 to TRBJ2-5; TCRdb's assignment of TRBD1 cannot be checked, as there is no DNA. The CDR3 consists of 15 residues. CDR1 SGHRS and CDR2 YFSETQ come from the germline V gene. CDR3 sequence: CASSLSGDTLGTQYF.

The CDR3 is CSVLGDGNTIYF. The gene calls are TRBV29-1 and TRBJ1-3; the D call of TRBD1 rests on TCRdb alone, since no DNA is present to check it. Germline V gives CDR1 SQVTM, CDR2 ANQGSEA. This CDR3 is built from 12 residues.

This sequence joins TRBV27 and TRBJ2-3; TCRdb proposes TRBD1, but this gene call is untestable without DNA. Per the germline V gene, CDR1 is MNHEY and CDR2 is SMNVEV (reference sequence). The CDR3 loop spans 17 amino acids. CDR3 sequence: CASRRVRGSFARDTQYF.

The V gene is TRBV7-2, the J gene TRBJ2-3; TCRdb reports TRBD1, a call that lacks DNA to check it against. Germline V gene lookup returns CDR1 SGHTA and CDR2 FQGNSA. The CDR3 has 14 residues. The CDR3: CASSRLSPPDTQYF.

This chain uses TRBV5-1 with TRBJ2-5. CDR1 is SGHRS, CDR2 YFSETQ, per germline. The CDR3 is 11 amino acids. The CDR3 loop reads CASGGKETQYF.

The chain joins TRBV2 to TRBJ1-1. Germline assignment: CDR1 SNHLY and CDR2 FYNNEI. The CDR3 is made up of 11 amino acids. The CDR3 spells CARGGGAEAFF.

The chain couples TRBV3-1 to TRBJ1-4; TCRdb picks TRBD1, but there is no DNA to check that call. The germline gives CDR1 LGHDT, CDR2 YNNKEL (reference sequence). The CDR3 length is 14 residues. The CDR3 is CASSHRQGPEKLFF.

The rearrangement uses TRBV12-3 or TRBV12-4 and TRBJ2-2; TCRdb calls TRBD2, which cannot be checked without DNA. The CDR3 covers 17 residues. The CDR3 is CASSRLAGGPNTGELFF.

The chain uses TRBV12-3 or TRBV12-4 and TRBJ1-5; TCRdb proposes TRBD1, but this gene call is untestable without DNA. This CDR3 spans 16 amino acids. The CDR3 region is CASSLGGTGDRQPQHF.

V is TRBV27 and J is TRBJ2-1; TCRdb gives TRBD1 as the D gene, but with no DNA this cannot be confirmed. The CDR3 totals 13 residues. Germline CDR1 is MNHEY and CDR2 is SMNVEV (reference sequence). Here the CDR3 reads CASKGPSYNEQFF.

This chain uses TRBV6-1 with TRBJ2-1; the D call of TRBD1 rests on TCRdb alone, since no DNA is present to check it. CDR1 is MNHNS and CDR2 is SASEGT in the germline V gene. The CDR3 is made up of 12 amino acids. The CDR3 protein is CASEGVGNEQFF.

This CDR3 reads CASSPNRGVLNEQFF. This rearrangement joins TRBV14 to TRBJ2-1; TCRdb designates TRBD1, a call that cannot be tested without DNA. This CDR3 contains 15 residues. From germline, CDR1 is SGHDN and CDR2 FVKESK.

The chain is built from TRBV5-1 and TRBJ1-3; TCRdb gives TRBD1 as the D gene, but with no DNA this cannot be confirmed. The germline CDR1 and CDR2 sequences are SGHRS and YFSETQ. CDR3 length: 14 amino acids. CDR3 amino acids: CASSQDRARNTIYF.

This chain uses TRBV12-3 or TRBV12-4 with TRBJ1-2; TCRdb outputs TRBD1, but without DNA this stays unchecked. This CDR3 comprises 14 residues. CDR3 residues: CASSLGRRSYGYTF.

The chain joins TRBV7-2 to TRBJ2-1; the TCRdb D gene call, TRBD2, has no DNA to confirm it. Per the germline V gene, CDR1 is SGHTA and CDR2 is FQGNSA. The CDR3 loop spans 16 amino acids. This chain's CDR3 is CASSLAPRTSGGEQFF.

The genes are TRBV5-5 and TRBJ2-3; TCRdb designates TRBD2, a call that cannot be tested without DNA. CDR3 size: 15 residues. Germline CDR1 and CDR2: SGHKS and YYEKEE (reference sequence). The CDR3 sequence: CASSIGFSGVNTQYF.

This rearrangement joins TRBV20-1 to TRBJ2-7; TCRdb's D call of TRBD1 is untestable without DNA. The CDR3 extends over 16 amino acids. The germline CDR1 and CDR2 sequences are DFQATT and SNEGSKA (reference sequence). The CDR3 loop is CSASGTGISSSYEQYF.

The chain carries TRBV5-1 and TRBJ2-7; TCRdb picks TRBD1, but there is no DNA to check that call. Germline V lookup: CDR1 SGHRS, CDR2 YFSETQ. The CDR3 contains 15 residues. This CDR3 reads CASSHQGQETYEQYF.

This chain uses TRBV2 with TRBJ2-2; TCRdb gives TRBD2 as the D gene, but with no DNA this cannot be confirmed. This CDR3 has 15 amino acids. Germline assignment: CDR1 SNHLY and CDR2 FYNNEI. The CDR3 loop reads CASQTSGGNTGELFF. The entire variable domain, with the rest obtained from reference TRBV2 and TRBJ2-2, is as follows: EPEVTQTPSHQVTQMGQEVILRCVPISNHLYFYWYRQILGQKVEFLVSFYNNEISEKSEIFDDQFSVERPDGSNFTLKIRSTKLEDSAMYFCASQTSGGNTGELFFGEGSRLTVL.

V usage is TRBV25-1 and J usage is TRBJ1-5; the D call of TRBD1 rests on TCRdb alone, since no DNA is present to check it. CDR3 length equals 15 residues. From germline, CDR1 is MGHDK and CDR2 SYGVNS. CDR3 loop: CASSEGLSSNQPQHF.

This chain connects TRBV20-1 to TRBJ2-2; TCRdb indicates TRBD1, and absent DNA this call remains unverified. From germline, CDR1 is DFQATT and CDR2 SNEGSKA (reference sequence). This CDR3 contains 14 residues. CDR3 sequence reads: CSARKGQGAGELFF.

The chain carries TRBV7-3 and TRBJ2-3; the D gene TCRdb calls, TRBD2, cannot be checked with no DNA. CDR1 and CDR2 from the germline V gene are SGHTA and FQGTGA. The CDR3 consists of 17 residues. The CDR3: CASSPSHRPSVGDTQYF.

The V gene is TRBV7-3, the J gene TRBJ2-3; the TCRdb call, TRBD2, lacks DNA for checking. This CDR3 comprises 22 residues. Germline loops: CDR1 SGHTA, CDR2 FQGTGA. CDR3 region: CASSSIHSGLADLKRVTDTQYF.